This T cell receptor (beta chain) stems from a study of OX40 agonist ivuxolimab in advanced cancers. About the research overall: It was permissible to have had prior anti-PD-1, anti-PD-L1 or anti-CTLA-4 therapy, and approximately 40% had some.

On this clone: Its antigen remains unknown.

The length of the CDR3 is 14 residues. Germline V gives CDR1 SNHLY, CDR2 FYNNEI. V was pared by 3 bases and J by 3 bases, with 9 bases between. Assay used: immunoSEQ multiplex PCR; TCRdb lists only in-frame clones, some missing. The sample lists about 35,000 clones, about four fifths occurring once. Findings and caveats of the study: Averaged across samples, CD8+ T cells carried more expanded clones than CD4+ did.

This TCR was recovered from an adult with an advanced solid tumor such as melanoma, head and neck, liver or kidney cancer. The chain has TRBV2 and TRBJ2-1, with a possible D match to TRBD1 (6 bases). This specimen was CD4+ or CD8+ T cells sorted from blood, taken in a trial of the OX40 agonist ivuxolimab. CDR3 nucleotides: TGTGCCAGCAGTGACGGGACATACTACAATGAGCAGTTCTTC. It encodes CASSDGTYYNEQFF.